The following is a T cell receptor beta chain sequence with its context. This clone has just one count. This receptor's antigen is unknown. Within one base of it there is no much larger clone, and no base qualities were kept. CDR1 and CDR2 (SGDLS, YYNGEE) derive from the germline V gene. The CDR3 has 15 amino acids, counting the end cysteine and phenylalanine. The only DNA kept is the CDR3, 45 bases in frame from the first base. V loses 0 bases of germline sequence and J loses 5 bases, and the interval between the two ends is 11 bases. This sample's time point label indicates: eleven to twelve months on ibrutinib. For TCR beta library preparation, approximately 1.9 micrograms of genomic DNA was extracted from cryopreserved PBMCs. Longitudinal blood samples from CLL patients receiving ibrutinib monotherapy were subjected to high-throughput TCR beta sequencing. Patients were enrolled in a phase 2 open-label single-center ibrutinib monotherapy trial.

A MiSeq instrument was used for deep resolution sequencing, which targeted depths ranging from 1 in 1 million up to 1 in 200,000 T cells, with coverage averaging 10x for each clonotype. The immunoSEQ hsTCRB Kit was used to generate the TCR beta libraries. The study's own analysis went as follows. The data were analyzed with ImmunoSEQ Analyzer and ImmunoSEQ Data Assistant, and V, D and J gene assignments followed IMGT definitions. Clonality, which ranges from 0 to 1, was calculated as one minus the normalized Shannon entropy of productive rearrangement frequencies. Only overrepresented clonotypes making up at least 0.05% of each patient's repertoire were included in the public clonotype analysis. Some 13 age-matched healthy donor repertoires from immuneACCESS were used as controls for clonality. TCRdb stores this immuneACCESS table with in-frame sequences only. Part of the clones is absent; in the studies checked, under half of the shortfall reflects unresolved V genes, and no reason is known for the rest. The V and J calls and clone size come from that table; D and trimming were worked out from the DNA. The sample table lists 130,000 or so clones, 70% to 85% of them with a count of one. Around 30% of the sample belongs to the ten largest clones.

This entry comes from a study of cytotoxic CD8 clonotypes in ibrutinib-treated CLL listed by TCRdb under 2021. Looking at the study overall: The cohort included some 14 treatment-naive and ten to eleven relapsed/refractory patients; some 18 were IGHV unmutated. Response samples were taken after a median of approximately a year on treatment, ranging from roughly 6 to 36 months. Every remission and progressive disease sample was obtained while ibrutinib was still being received by the patients. On average, each sample yielded hundreds of thousands of productive templates and 94,082 productive rearrangements. Longitudinal samples were available for about 30% of the 86 trial participants. Partial responses were observed in approximately 24 patients and complete responses in 2; after a median follow-up of around 64 months, remission was maintained in approximately 14 patients and progression was observed in approximately 12. Cryopreserved peripheral blood mononuclear cells were collected before treatment, at response, and at either disease progression or sustained remission.

General conclusions and limits of the study: At baseline, clonality was higher than in age-matched healthy donors and showed a strong correlation with circulating CD8+ T-cell counts. An increase in clonality was observed at ibrutinib response, with clonality remaining stable during sustained remission and falling back toward baseline at progression. Sustained-remission and progressing patients did not have matched sampling times, and lymph node repertoires were not examined. Public clonotypes were found to be uncommon and were observed to contract or remain stable during treatment; the increase in clonality was shown to reflect expansion of private clonotypes at ibrutinib response.

This TCR derives from a human donor with chronic lymphocytic leukemia. The material was PBMCs, obtained after 12 months of ibrutinib treatment. The rearranged segments are TRBV9 and TRBJ2-2; the D gene is possibly TRBD2, with 6 bases matching. This receptor has the CDR3 CASSVAGLVTGELFF. The sequenced DNA is TGTGCCAGCAGCGTAGCGGGACTTGTAACCGGGGAGCTGTTTTTT.